Listed here are 4 T cell receptor beta chains from one sample, sequenced in a study of spatial heterogeneity in lung cancer. These receptors have no known antigen. Time point described: sample taken at primary tumor resection. Study-level results: Tracking of tumor mutation counts was seen in expanded intratumoral alpha and beta TCR counts.

TCRdb reprocessed the 5' RACE reads via MiXCR and lists one record per CDR3 protein. The table shows several thousand distinct CDR3 sequences, with 9.5% to 15% occurring only once. Specimen: lung tumor tissue, collected at surgery. The receptors stem from a male donor with early-stage non-small cell lung cancer.

This clonotype occurred many times. This rearrangement joins TRBV13 to TRBJ1-1; 9 nucleotides line up with TRBD1. The CDR3 has 17 residues. The V gene's germline CDR1 is PRHDT and CDR2 FYEKMQ (reference sequence). J gave up 0 bases and V 5 bases, and 10 bases lay outside the gene matches. CDR3 protein: CASSLRTGERMNTEAFF. CDR3 bases: TGTGCCAGCAGCCTCCGGACAGGGGAGAGGATGAACACTGAAGCTTTCTTT.

In this sample, this clonotype is medium-sized. This chain uses TRBV7-9 with TRBJ1-3, with 9 bases that match TRBD1. V lost 5 bases, J lost 4 bases, and 6 bases stayed unmatched. This CDR3 spans 15 amino acids. Germline V lookup: CDR1 SEHNR, CDR2 FQNEAQ (reference sequence). The CDR3 spells CASSQWTGDGNTIYF. In DNA, the CDR3 is TGTGCCAGCAGCCAATGGACAGGGGACGGAAACACCATATATTTT.

This clonotype was counted many times. This chain uses TRBV25-1 with TRBJ2-2; possibly TRBD1 for D (7 bases). The CDR3 totals 12 residues. V was shortened by 8 bases and J by 10 bases, with 14 bases between the two germline ends. Germline V lookup: CDR1 MGHDK, CDR2 SYGVNS. For the CDR3, the DNA is TGTGCCAGCCTTACAGGGGAGGAGGAGCTGTTTTTT. The encoded protein is CASLTGEEELFF.

By sample fraction, this clonotype is medium-sized. The chain uses TRBV7-6 and TRBJ2-6; no definite D call. Trimming left V 0 bases short and J 0 bases short, with 12 bases between. This CDR3 spans 18 amino acids. CDR1 SGHVS and CDR2 FNYEAQ come from the germline V gene. The CDR3 is CASSLASAVSSGANVLTF. As DNA, the CDR3 is TGTGCCAGCAGCTTAGCTTCGGCAGTATCCTCTGGGGCCAACGTCCTGACTTTC.